The 28 T cell receptor beta chains given below trace back to one sample, sequenced in a study of blood T cell repertoires in COVID-19. The data were produced by immunoSEQ multiplex PCR, yet TCRdb's version contains in-frame clones alone and is incomplete. In the table there are 260,000 or so clones, 81% of which are singletons. Sequences were obtained from peripheral blood. These receptors originate from an elderly woman with COVID-19, enrolled during active disease.

CDR3 sequence reads: CASSLTGTGRTEAFF. The DNA of the CDR3 is TGTGCCAGCAGTTTAACCGGGACAGGGAGGACTGAAGCTTTCTTT. V is TRBV28 and J is TRBJ1-1; 9 positions agree with TRBD1. The CDR3 has 15 amino acids. The ends lost 2 bases at V and 5 bases at J; junction bases unmatched: 6. Germline V gives CDR1 MDHEN, CDR2 SYDVKM. The complete variable domain, with remaining parts taken from reference TRBV28 and TRBJ1-1, reads DVKVTQSSRYLVKRTGEKVFLECVQDMDHENMFWYRQDPGLGLRLIYFSYDVKMKEKGDIPEGYSVSREKKERFSLILESASTNQTSMYLCASSLTGTGRTEAFFGQGTRLTVV.

This clone came up a few times. The V call is TRBV2, the J call TRBJ2-1, with 7 bases lining up with TRBD2. The CDR3 loop spans 13 amino acids. The V gene end was trimmed by 6 bases and the J gene end by 3 bases; junction bases not matched to a gene: 2. Germline lookup yields CDR1 SNHLY and CDR2 FYNNEI. CDR3 region: CASSSGGYNEQFF. The CDR3 nucleotides are TGTGCCAGCAGCTCGGGGGGCTACAATGAGCAGTTCTTC.

This clone appeared many times. Other nucleotide sequences from this sample produce the same CDR3. J is TRBJ1-6 and V is TRBV7-9; D not certain. Between the trimmed V and J ends, which lost 1 base and 0 bases, there was a span of 4 bases. The CDR3 sequence is 15 residues long. Looked up from germline, CDR1 is SEHNR and CDR2 is FQNEAQ (reference sequence). The CDR3 protein is CASSLGSSYNSPLHF. CDR3 nucleotides: TGTGCCAGCAGCTTAGGTAGCTCCTATAATTCACCCCTCCACTTT.

This clone was seen only a few times. This chain links TRBV2 with TRBJ1-1; D possibly corresponds to TRBD1 (6 bases). Germline V gene data show CDR1 as SNHLY and CDR2 as FYNNEI. The CDR3 has 15 amino acids. V was clipped by 5 bases and J by 0 bases, with 13 bases between them. The CDR3 DNA sequence: TGTGCCAGCAGTCTCCGGGACACACTGAACACTGAAGCTTTCTTT. It specifies CASSLRDTLNTEAFF.

This clone was observed a handful of times. J is TRBJ1-2 and V is TRBV2; D remains ambiguous. Germline loops: CDR1 SNHLY, CDR2 FYNNEI. Trimming left V 3 bases short and J 5 bases short, with 13 bases between. The CDR3 covers 14 residues. CDR3 residues: CASSDRGGPYGYTF. For the CDR3, the DNA is TGTGCCAGCAGTGATCGGGGAGGACCTTATGGCTACACCTTC.

The chain carries TRBV11-2 and TRBJ2-2; D possibly corresponds to TRBD2 (6 bases). The CDR3 spans 16 residues. V was trimmed by 3 bases and J by 3 bases, leaving 14 bases between them. CDR1 is SGHAT and CDR2 is FQNNGV in the germline V gene. CDR3 bases: TGTGCCAGCAGCTTGGAACCCGGGACTGACACCGGGGAGCTGTTTTTT. Its translation is CASSLEPGTDTGELFF.

The chain carries TRBV6-5 and TRBJ2-3; D may be TRBD1 (5 bases). This CDR3 has 12 residues. Germline V lookup: CDR1 MNHEY, CDR2 SVGAGI. V was shortened by 10 bases and J by 6 bases, with 14 bases between the two germline ends. CDR3 nucleotides: TGTGCCACCTCCGGGCCAGGGGATACGCAGTATTTT. Its protein is CATSGPGDTQYF.

The chain joins TRBV20-1 to TRBJ1-2, with 8 bases that match TRBD1. After removal of 6 bases from V and 13 bases from J, the junction contained 10 bases not matched to a gene. This CDR3 region has 11 residues. Germline V gene sequence: CDR1 DFQATT, CDR2 SNEGSKA (reference sequence). The CDR3 DNA sequence: TGCAGTGCGGAGCCGGGACAGGCGGCCACCTTC. Protein sequence: CSAEPGQAATF.

In its sample, this clone was seen a few times. V is TRBV30 and J is TRBJ2-1, with a weak D call TRBD1 (5 bases). The V and J ends lost 3 bases and 4 bases respectively, with 7 bases between them. This CDR3 spans 12 amino acids. From germline, CDR1 is GTSNPN and CDR2 SVGIG (reference sequence). CDR3 loop: CAWRQAYNEQFF. As DNA, the CDR3 is TGTGCCTGGAGACAGGCTTACAATGAGCAGTTCTTC.

This clone was found a few times. The chain combines TRBV5-1 with TRBJ2-7; 9 bases fit TRBD1. Looked up from germline, CDR1 is SGHRS and CDR2 is YFSETQ. The CDR3 contains 15 residues. After removal of 0 bases from V and 4 bases from J, the junction contained 5 bases not matched to a gene. For the CDR3, the DNA is TGCGCCAGCAGCTTGGCCGGGACAGGGATTTACGAGCAGTACTTC. It yields the protein CASSLAGTGIYEQYF. Complete variable domain (other parts from reference TRBV5-1 and TRBJ2-7): KAGVTQTPRYLIKTRGQQVTLSCSPISGHRSVSWYQQTPGQGLQFLFEYFSETQRNKGNFPGRFSGRQFSNSRSEMNVSTLELGDSALYLCASSLAGTGIYEQYFGPGTRLTVT.

This clone was counted only a few times. The V and J genes are TRBV6-5 and TRBJ1-2; a possible D gene is TRBD1 (6 bases). The length of the CDR3 is 13 residues. Germline assignment: CDR1 MNHEY and CDR2 SVGAGI. V lost 6 bases to trimming and J lost 7 bases, with 15 bases between them. The CDR3 sequence: CASSRKGESGYTF. DNA for the CDR3: TGTGCCAGCAGCCGAAAGGGGGAGAGTGGCTACACCTTC.

This chain connects TRBV5-8 to TRBJ1-5; D uncertain. This CDR3 comprises 13 residues. Trimming cost V 1 base and J 8 bases, with 10 bases left between them. Germline V gene data show CDR1 as SGHTS and CDR2 as YDEGEE. Here the CDR3 reads CASSLQAPEPQHF. The CDR3 coding sequence is TGTGCCAGCAGCTTGCAAGCACCGGAGCCCCAGCATTTT.

V usage is TRBV7-3 and J usage is TRBJ2-1, with TRBD2 identical over 12 bases. The V and J ends lost 4 bases and 4 bases, in that order; junction bases with no gene match: 5. The CDR3 is 16 amino acids. The germline V gene has CDR1 SGHTA and CDR2 FQGTGA. CDR3 amino acids: CASSSTSGSLYNEQFF. In DNA form, the CDR3 reads TGTGCCAGCAGCTCGACTAGCGGGAGCCTTTACAATGAGCAGTTCTTC.

This chain uses TRBV15 with TRBJ2-5; TRBD2 is a possible D gene (6 bases). Germline V gene lookup returns CDR1 LNHNV and CDR2 YYDKDF (reference sequence). CDR3 length: 13 amino acids. Trimming took 8 bases from V and 4 from J, leaving 14 bases between them. The CDR3 reads CATGTYLLETQYF. The DNA of the CDR3 is TGTGCCACCGGGACTTACCTCCTAGAGACCCAGTACTTC.

The rearrangement uses TRBV18 and TRBJ2-3; 9 bases match TRBD2. The junction had 6 bases not matched to a gene; V was cut back by 0 bases and J by 2 bases. Germline V lookup: CDR1 KGHSH, CDR2 LQKENI. The CDR3 loop spans 17 amino acids. This CDR3 is CASSPPGLAGPTDTQYF. CDR3 nucleotides: TGTGCCAGCTCACCACCGGGTCTAGCGGGACCCACAGATACGCAGTATTTT. Full variable domain (rest looked up from reference TRBV18 and TRBJ2-3): NAGVMQNPRHLVRRRGQEARLRCSPMKGHSHVYWYRQLPEEGLKFMVYLQKENIIDESGMPKERFSAEFPKEGPSILRIQQVVRGDSAAYFCASSPPGLAGPTDTQYFGPGTRLTVL.

DNA for the CDR3: TGTGCCTGGACTGACAGGGGGCCTGGGACTGAAGCTTTCTTT. Translating it yields CAWTDRGPGTEAFF. The gene calls are TRBV30 and TRBJ1-1, with 10 bases identical to TRBD1. Trimming took 4 bases from V and 5 from J; bases not matched to a gene: 7. Germline CDR1 GTSNPN, CDR2 SVGIG (reference sequence). The CDR3 is made up of 14 amino acids.

This clone was detected a few times. This chain connects TRBV9 to TRBJ1-1; 11 bases map to TRBD1. V dropped 3 bases and J dropped 6; count of bases not matched to a gene: 7. Germline assignment: CDR1 SGDLS and CDR2 YYNGEE. The CDR3 runs 15 residues. The CDR3 coding sequence is TGTGCCAGCAGCGCCCGGACAGGGGGCCTACCTGAAGCTTTCTTT. This codes for CASSARTGGLPEAFF.

The chain recombines TRBV7-3 with TRBJ1-2, with TRBD1 as a possible D gene (5 bases). From germline, CDR1 is SGHTA and CDR2 FQGTGA. V lost 0 bases, J lost 2 bases, and 10 bases lay in between. The CDR3 contains 15 residues. CDR3 nucleotides: TGTGCCAGCAGCTTAACAGGGGCCGGCAACTATGGCTACACCTTC. Its translation is CASSLTGAGNYGYTF.

V and J are TRBV10-1 and TRBJ2-1; possible D gene TRBD2, 5 bases. From germline, CDR1 is WNHNN and CDR2 SYGVQD (reference sequence). V was cut by 10 bases and J by 7 bases, with 11 bases left in between. The CDR3 consists of 11 residues. The CDR3 loop is CATRRGNEQFF. The CDR3 DNA follows: TGCGCCACCAGAAGAGGGAATGAGCAGTTCTTC.

The chain recombines TRBV14 with TRBJ2-5, with D maybe TRBD2 (6 bases). Germline V lookup: CDR1 SGHDN, CDR2 FVKESK. The CDR3 is made up of 13 amino acids. Trimming left V 4 bases short and J 1 base short, with 7 bases between. The CDR3 sequence is CASSRGLQETQYF. In DNA form, the CDR3 reads TGTGCCAGCAGCCGGGGACTCCAAGAGACCCAGTACTTC. Together with reference TRBV14 and TRBJ2-5, the CDR3 gives the full variable domain: EAGVTQFPSHSVIEKGQTVTLRCDPISGHDNLYWYRRVMGKEIKFLLHFVKESKQDESGMPNNRFLAERTGGTYSTLKVQPAELEDSGVYFCASSRGLQETQYFGPGTRLLVL.

This clone was detected only once. The rearrangement links TRBV25-1 to TRBJ2-7; tentative D call: TRBD1 (6 bases). The V gene's germline CDR1 is MGHDK and CDR2 SYGVNS. Trimming took 6 bases from V and 0 from J, leaving 12 bases between them. The CDR3 is 14 residues long. CDR3 coding DNA: TGTGCCAGCAGCTCAGACAGGAGCTCCTACGAGCAGTACTTC. The encoded protein is CASSSDRSSYEQYF.

This clone was picked up a small number of times. The chain employs TRBV5-1 and TRBJ2-7; D might be TRBD1 (6 bases). The CDR3 has 16 amino acids. The V gene lost 2 bases and the J gene lost 1 base, with 16 bases spanning the gap. Looked up from germline, CDR1 is SGHRS and CDR2 is YFSETQ. As DNA, the CDR3 is TGCGCCAGCAGCTTAGGACAGAACGGTTGGTCCTACGAGCAGTACTTC. Protein product: CASSLGQNGWSYEQYF.

The chain has TRBV25-1 and TRBJ1-2; D perhaps matches TRBD1 (5 bases). Trimming removed 4 bases from V and 4 bases from J, with 10 bases in between. The germline CDR1 and CDR2 sequences are MGHDK and SYGVNS. This CDR3 has 13 residues. CDR3: CASSGGGSYGYTF. For the CDR3, the DNA is TGTGCCAGCAGTGGGGGGGGTAGCTATGGCTACACCTTC.

V usage is TRBV6-2 or TRBV6-3 and J usage is TRBJ1-2; maybe TRBD1 (6 bases). V lost 6 bases and J 4 bases, leaving 15 bases between the germline ends. The CDR3 covers 14 residues. Germline-derived CDR1 and CDR2 are MNHEY and SVGEGT. The CDR3 loop is CASSRTAQSYGYTF. The DNA of the CDR3 is TGTGCCAGCAGCCGGACAGCCCAGTCCTATGGCTACACCTTC.

J is TRBJ2-2 and V is TRBV19; D possibly corresponds to TRBD1 (7 bases). V lost 6 bases to trimming and J lost 2 bases, with 13 bases between them. Germline V CDR1 and CDR2: LNHDA, SQIVND (reference sequence). The CDR3 is 15 residues long. This CDR3 reads CASSAGQLNTGELFF. The CDR3 DNA sequence: TGTGCCAGTAGCGCGGGACAGCTCAACACCGGGGAGCTGTTTTTT. The full variable domain, its missing parts supplied by reference TRBV19 and TRBJ2-2, is DGGITQSPKYLFRKEGQNVTLSCEQNLNHDAMYWYRQDPGQGLRLIYYSQIVNDFQKGDIAEGYSVSREKKESFPLTVTSAQKNPTAFYLCASSAGQLNTGELFFGEGSRLTVL.

This clone was seen a handful of times. The chain couples TRBV19 to TRBJ1-5; D remains unclear. V gave up 3 bases and J gave up 2 bases, with 8 bases separating them. Germline lookup yields CDR1 LNHDA and CDR2 SQIVND (reference sequence). This CDR3 is 14 amino acids long. The CDR3 protein is CASSIVTGNQPQHF. The DNA for the CDR3 is TGTGCCAGTAGTATCGTAACAGGCAATCAGCCCCAGCATTTT.

The chain has TRBV7-8 and TRBJ1-4; a weak D match, TRBD1 (6 bases). V lost 0 bases and J 5 bases, leaving 10 bases between the germline ends. From germline, CDR1 is SGHVS and CDR2 FQNEAQ. This CDR3 comprises 15 residues. CDR3 in DNA: TGTGCCAGCAGCTTAGCTAACAGGGAAAATGAAAAACTGTTTTTT. This encodes CASSLANRENEKLFF.

CDR3 sequence (DNA): TGTGCCAGCAGCCAGGCCTCGAACACTGAAGCTTTCTTT. Translating it yields CASSQASNTEAFF. The genes are TRBV3-1 (or the pseudogene TRBV3-2) and TRBJ1-1; the D is unclear. The germline V gene encodes CDR1 LGHDT and CDR2 YNNKEL (reference sequence). CDR3 length equals 13 residues. V was pared by 3 bases and J by 1 base, with 6 bases between.